This T cell receptor beta chain was retrieved from a study of regulatory T cells in long-lasting Graves disease. General study results and limits: Among persistent patients, a larger number of public clonotypes were shared (roughly 2,700) than among newly diagnosed patients (approximately 970).

The table lists this clonotype with many counts. The antigen is unknown. Construction of the TCR beta libraries employed iRepertoire HTBI primers in conjunction with Arm-PCR of CDR3 regions. TCRdb reanalysed the multiplex PCR reads using MiXCR and keeps one entry per CDR3 protein. The sample has about 430,000 distinct CDR3 sequences, around 23% seen once; the top ten hold 13% to 15%. Time point in this sample: persistent/refractory GD, antithyroid drugs over 5 years with positive TRAb. PBMC-extracted RNA yielded the TCR library. A peripheral blood sample, roughly 8.8 milliliters in volume, was drawn into EDTA tubes. Germline loops: CDR1 MDHEN, CDR2 SYDVKM. V was shortened by 5 bases and J by 6 bases, with 13 bases between the two germline ends. The CDR3 loop spans 13 amino acids.

The rearrangement joins TRBV28 to TRBJ1-1, with D maybe TRBD1 (5 bases). The clonotype was recovered from a female donor with Graves disease. The sequences come from peripheral blood mononuclear cells (PBMCs), collected when the disease was refractory, from a patient treated with antithyroid drugs. The CDR3 loop is CASSPYRSAEAFF. The DNA of the CDR3 is TGTGCCAGCAGTCCCTACAGGTCGGCTGAAGCTTTCTTT. Combining the CDR3 with reference TRBV28 and TRBJ1-1 gives the whole variable domain DVKVTQSSRYLVKRTGEKVFLECVQDMDHENMFWYRQDPGLGLRLIYFSYDVKMKEKGDIPEGYSVSREKKERFSLILESASTNQTSMYLCASSPYRSAEAFFGQGTRLTVV.